The text below deals with one T cell receptor (beta chain). The junction differs from germline at one of its ends, possibly a read error. These data belong to a study of CD4+ T cells in melanoma. Germline V lookup: CDR1 SGHTA, CDR2 FQGNSA. This CDR3 has 12 residues. Using immunoSEQ multiplex PCR, the repertoire was profiled, and TCRdb retains in-frame clones only, with some absent. The sample lists 50,000 or so clones; roughly nine tenths were seen once. The sequence was obtained from a human donor with melanoma. This chain joins TRBV7-2 and TRBJ2-7; 7 bases match TRBD1. Sequenced input: peripheral blood. The CDR3 region is CAGSLRQGEQYF. DNA for the CDR3: TGTGCCGGCAGCCTCAGACAGGGCGAGCAGTACTTC.